Listed here is a single T cell receptor beta chain. Antigen specificity is unknown. V lost 4 bases, J lost 6 bases, and 6 bases stayed unmatched. The CDR3 spans 14 residues. Germline V gene data show CDR1 as MNHNS and CDR2 as SASEGT. The data were obtained in a study of shared clonotypes between healthy human individuals. General observations from the study: Expectations were that clonotype sharing among donors would be affected by sequencing depth.

Unsorted PBMC DNA underwent sequencing on ten immunoSEQ deep assay plates. Authors' data handling: In the immunoSEQ data, sequences were junction-only and lacked quality scores, so filtering differed. Profiled with immunoSEQ multiplex PCR; TCRdb holds only in-frame clones, not every one. V, J and clone size were drawn from that table, and D and trimming were deduced from the DNA. The repertoire has around 440,000 clones, 75% to 80% of them found once; the top ten carry around 12%. The TCR was taken from a woman in her thirties or forties in good health. Some clones in this sample may be carry-over from other donors' samples. The rearrangement joins TRBV6-1 to TRBJ2-7, with 10 bases fitting TRBD1. What was sequenced was PBMCs. In DNA, the CDR3 is TGTGCCAGCAGTGGTGTGACAGGGGGCGCCGAGCAGTACTTC. This gives the protein CASSGVTGGAEQYF.